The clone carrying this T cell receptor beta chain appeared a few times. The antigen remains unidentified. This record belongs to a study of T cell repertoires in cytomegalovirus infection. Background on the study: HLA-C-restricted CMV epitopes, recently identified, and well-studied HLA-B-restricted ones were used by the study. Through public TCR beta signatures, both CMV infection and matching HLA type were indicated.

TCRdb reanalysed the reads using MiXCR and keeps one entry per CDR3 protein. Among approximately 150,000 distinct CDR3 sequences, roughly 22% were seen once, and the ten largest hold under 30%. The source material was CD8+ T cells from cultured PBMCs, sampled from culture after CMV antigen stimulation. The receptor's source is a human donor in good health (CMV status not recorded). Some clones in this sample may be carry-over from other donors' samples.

CDR3 sequence reads: CSVDARQGNTEAFF. The CDR3 bases are TGCAGCGTTGATGCAAGGCAGGGGAACACTGAAGCTTTCTTT. The chain joins TRBV29-1 to TRBJ1-1, with a possible D match to TRBD1 (5 bases). Germline CDR1 SQVTM, CDR2 ANQGSEA. The V gene lost 3 bases and the J gene lost 1 base, with 12 bases spanning the gap. The CDR3 sequence is 14 residues long.